This T cell receptor (beta chain) was retrieved from a study of CD8 T cells in ankylosing spondylitis. This clonotype has a handful of counts. CDR3 length: 11 amino acids. Trimming shortened V by 5 bases and J by 6 bases, and 10 bases separated the two germline ends. The germline V gene has CDR1 DFQATT and CDR2 SNEGSKA (reference sequence). TCRdb reprocessed the 5' RACE reads via MiXCR and lists one record per CDR3 protein. The sample yields some 200,000 distinct CDR3 sequences, over 10% seen once. The TCR originated in a male donor with ankylosing spondylitis or in good health (not recorded which). The chain combines TRBV20-1 with TRBJ2-5, with a weak D call TRBD1 (6 bases). Sample: blood, either unsorted or a sorted T cell fraction (not recorded which). The CDR3 sequence is CSARQVQTQYF. The CDR3 DNA reads as TGCAGTGCTCGACAGGTCCAGACCCAGTACTTC.